The rows below give T cell receptor beta chains drawn from one sample of a study of T cells in Graves' hyperthyroidism and ophthalmopathy. TCRdb re-called the multiplex PCR reads through MiXCR, storing one row per CDR3 protein. The sample includes 450,000 to 550,000 distinct CDR3 sequences, around a quarter of them seen just once. Sequencing input: blood. The receptor source for this set is a woman aged 25 to 39 with Graves' ophthalmopathy. CDR3s include the opening cysteine and the closing phenylalanine or tryptophan. Fields, in order: clone size, J gene, D gene, V gene, CDR3 protein, CDR3 DNA. A D gene is named only where the DNA matches it firmly. The listing skips clone size in some rows; elsewhere it reads once, few, many or a size class.

size: many
J: TRBJ1-4
D: .
V: TRBV20-1
CDR3: CSAKKTGTNTEKLFF
DNA: TGCAGTGCTAAGAAAACCGGGACAAACACTGAAAAACTGTTTTTT

size: many
J: TRBJ1-1
D: .
V: TRBV29-1
CDR3: CSVDLTGPPTEAFF
DNA: TGCAGCGTTGACCTGACAGGACCCCCCACTGAAGCTTTCTTT

size: many
J: TRBJ1-1
D: TRBD1
V: TRBV7-2
CDR3: CASSTQGFETEAFF
DNA: TGTGCCAGCAGCACACAGGGGTTTGAGACTGAAGCTTTCTTT

size: once
J: TRBJ1-5
D: TRBD1
V: TRBV11-1
CDR3: CASSLGDRGRGQPQHF
DNA: TGTGCCAGCAGCTTAGGTGACAGGGGGCGCGGTCAGCCCCAGCATTTT

size: many
J: TRBJ2-2
D: .
V: TRBV10-3
CDR3: CATRSGTGELFF
DNA: TGTGCCACACGAAGCGGGACCGGGGAGCTGTTTTTT

size: few
J: TRBJ2-5
D: TRBD2
V: TRBV6-2/TRBV6-3
CDR3: CASRENSGYFQETQYF
DNA: TGTGCCAGCAGAGAAAATAGCGGGTATTTTCAAGAGACCCAGTACTTC

size: many
J: TRBJ1-1
D: TRBD1
V: TRBV10-3
CDR3: CAISERGQGSEAFF
DNA: TGTGCCATCAGTGAGCGAGGACAGGGCTCTGAAGCTTTCTTT

size: many
J: TRBJ1-2
D: TRBD1
V: TRBV11-3
CDR3: CASSLDKRTGNGYTF
DNA: TGTGCCAGCAGCTTAGATAAGAGGACAGGGAATGGCTACACCTTC

size: .
J: TRBJ1-2
D: .
V: TRBV6-5
CDR3: CASSYIANNGYTF
DNA: TGTGCCAGCAGTTACATAGCAAACAATGGCTACACCTTC

size: many
J: TRBJ2-2
D: .
V: TRBV12-3/TRBV12-4
CDR3: CASSSRDGAGELFF
DNA: TGTGCCAGCAGTTCCAGGGATGGCGCCGGGGAGCTGTTTTTT

size: few
J: TRBJ1-6
D: .
V: TRBV6-1
CDR3: CASSESKSNSPLHF
DNA: TGTGCCAGCAGTGAGTCCAAAAGTAATTCACCCCTCCACTTT

size: many
J: TRBJ2-2
D: .
V: TRBV10-3
CDR3: CAISELENTGELFF
DNA: TGTGCCATCAGTGAGCTCGAGAACACCGGGGAGCTGTTTTTT

size: .
J: TRBJ2-2
D: TRBD1
V: TRBV20-1
CDR3: CSARGRGPPRGGELFF
DNA: TGCAGTGCTAGGGGCAGGGGGCCACCCCGGGGCGGGGAGCTGTTTTTT

size: .
J: TRBJ1-2
D: .
V: TRBV13
CDR3: CASSTAGAHGYTF
DNA: TGTGCCAGCAGCACGGCGGGGGCTCATGGCTACACCTTC

size: .
J: TRBJ2-2
D: .
V: TRBV12-3/TRBV12-4
CDR3: CASRVRFSGELFF
DNA: TGTGCCAGCAGGGTTAGGTTCTCCGGGGAGCTGTTTTTT

size: .
J: TRBJ2-7
D: .
V: TRBV19
CDR3: CASSPEGKTYEQYF
DNA: TGTGCCAGTAGTCCGGAGGGGAAAACCTACGAGCAGTACTTC

size: .
J: TRBJ2-2
D: TRBD1
V: TRBV6-1
CDR3: CASRQTGVGTGELFF
DNA: TGTGCCAGCAGACAAACAGGGGTCGGCACCGGGGAGCTGTTTTTT

size: many
J: TRBJ1-2
D: TRBD1
V: TRBV19
CDR3: CASSNLPQGVYTF
DNA: TGTGCCAGTAGTAACCTCCCACAGGGGGTATACACCTTC

size: many
J: TRBJ2-5
D: .
V: TRBV7-2
CDR3: CASSLGGAGQETQYF
DNA: TGTGCCAGCAGCTTAGGAGGGGCTGGGCAAGAGACCCAGTACTTC

size: many
J: TRBJ1-2
D: .
V: TRBV2
CDR3: CASRVYGYTF
DNA: TGTGCCAGCAGGGTGTATGGCTACACCTTC

size: many
J: TRBJ1-1
D: .
V: TRBV27
CDR3: CASSSPRASEAFF
DNA: TGTGCCAGCAGTTCACCCCGGGCCTCTGAAGCTTTCTTT

size: .
J: TRBJ1-3
D: TRBD1
V: TRBV9
CDR3: CASSRQGEGGNTIYF
DNA: TGTGCCAGCAGCAGACAGGGGGAAGGTGGAAACACCATATATTTT

size: .
J: TRBJ2-7
D: TRBD2
V: TRBV6-2/TRBV6-3
CDR3: CASSTGTSIHEQYF
DNA: TGTGCCAGCAGTACCGGGACTAGCATCCACGAGCAGTACTTC

size: many
J: TRBJ2-2
D: TRBD1
V: TRBV27
CDR3: CASSPTDRVDTGELFF
DNA: TGTGCCAGCAGTCCAACGGACAGGGTCGACACCGGGGAGCTGTTTTTT

size: many
J: TRBJ1-2
D: .
V: TRBV29-1
CDR3: CSVGGSGGYTF
DNA: TGCAGCGTTGGGGGATCTGGTGGCTACACCTTC

size: many
J: TRBJ2-7
D: .
V: TRBV27
CDR3: CASSFGPGGQYF
DNA: TGTGCCAGCAGTTTCGGGCCCGGGGGGCAGTACTTC

size: .
J: TRBJ1-1
D: TRBD1
V: TRBV5-1
CDR3: CASKRQGLNTEAFF
DNA: TGCGCCAGCAAGAGACAGGGATTGAACACTGAAGCCTTCTTT

size: few
J: TRBJ2-2
D: TRBD2
V: TRBV11-2
CDR3: CASSHYSSGRGTGELFF
DNA: TGTGCCAGCAGCCACTATTCTAGCGGGAGAGGTACCGGGGAGCTGTTTTTT

size: many
J: TRBJ2-2
D: .
V: TRBV28
CDR3: CASRLGVPGELFF
DNA: TGTGCCAGCAGACTAGGGGTTCCCGGGGAGCTGTTTTTT

size: many
J: TRBJ2-7
D: .
V: TRBV18
CDR3: CASSLRTEGHWEQYF
DNA: TGTGCCAGCTCACTGCGGACAGAAGGGCACTGGGAGCAGTACTTC

size: .
J: TRBJ1-3
D: .
V: TRBV12-3/TRBV12-4
CDR3: CASSFNGGGGNTIYF
DNA: TGTGCCAGCAGTTTCAACGGGGGCGGGGGAAACACCATATATTTT

size: .
J: TRBJ1-1
D: .
V: TRBV11-2
CDR3: CASSLIVPGEAFF
DNA: TGTGCCAGCAGCTTAATTGTCCCCGGGGAAGCTTTCTTT

size: many
J: TRBJ1-1
D: .
V: TRBV5-1
CDR3: CASSPRDKVNTEAFF
DNA: TGCGCCAGCAGCCCCCGGGACAAGGTGAACACTGAAGCTTTCTTT

size: .
J: TRBJ2-4
D: TRBD1
V: TRBV12-3/TRBV12-4
CDR3: CASRLPGQGSIQYF
DNA: TGTGCCAGCAGACTACCGGGACAGGGAAGCATTCAGTACTTC

size: many
J: TRBJ1-1
D: .
V: TRBV6-2/TRBV6-3
CDR3: CASTHPLIGSNTEAFF
DNA: TGTGCCAGCACGCACCCTCTTATAGGGTCGAACACTGAAGCTTTCTTT

size: .
J: TRBJ2-2
D: TRBD1
V: TRBV12-3/TRBV12-4
CDR3: CASSLSGQSTGELFF
DNA: TGTGCCAGCAGTTTATCGGGACAGTCTACCGGGGAGCTGTTTTTT

size: many
J: TRBJ2-7
D: .
V: TRBV11-3
CDR3: CASSSRAGEQYF
DNA: TGTGCCAGCAGCTCCCGGGCGGGCGAGCAGTACTTC

size: many
J: TRBJ2-5
D: TRBD2
V: TRBV2
CDR3: CASTGSGGQETQYF
DNA: TGTGCCAGCACTGGTTCGGGGGGCCAAGAGACCCAGTACTTC

size: many
J: TRBJ1-5
D: .
V: TRBV19
CDR3: CASSRDFQPQHF
DNA: TGTGCCAGTAGTAGGGATTTTCAGCCCCAGCATTTT

size: .
J: TRBJ2-2
D: .
V: TRBV4-1
CDR3: CASSQDLGSGELFF
DNA: TGCGCCAGCAGCCAAGATTTGGGGTCCGGGGAGCTGTTTTTT

size: .
J: TRBJ2-4
D: .
V: TRBV6-1
CDR3: CASSPGTGKNQYF
DNA: TGTGCCAGCAGCCCCGGGACGGGGAAAAATCAGTACTTC

size: .
J: TRBJ1-1
D: .
V: TRBV6-1
CDR3: CASSADRSVEAFF
DNA: TGTGCCAGCAGTGCCGACAGGAGTGTTGAAGCTTTCTTT

size: .
J: TRBJ1-1
D: .
V: TRBV3-1
CDR3: CASSPSTGSYFEAFF
DNA: TGTGCCAGCAGCCCTTCGACTGGGAGTTACTTTGAAGCTTTCTTT

size: many
J: TRBJ2-2
D: .
V: TRBV30
CDR3: CAWSPYTGELFF
DNA: TGTGCCTGGAGTCCATATACCGGGGAGCTGTTTTTT

size: few
J: TRBJ1-5
D: .
V: TRBV12-3/TRBV12-4
CDR3: CASSSQGTNQPQHF
DNA: TGTGCCAGCAGTTCACAGGGCACTAATCAGCCCCAGCATTTT

size: many
J: TRBJ2-7
D: .
V: TRBV28
CDR3: CASSGSPSVEYF
DNA: TGTGCCAGCAGCGGATCCCCGTCCGTGGAGTACTTC

size: few
J: TRBJ1-6
D: TRBD1
V: TRBV20-1
CDR3: CSAFGTGNSPLHF
DNA: TGCAGTGCTTTCGGGACAGGGAATTCACCCCTCCACTTT

size: many
J: TRBJ1-2
D: TRBD1
V: TRBV29-1
CDR3: CSVVGTGKDGYTF
DNA: TGCAGCGTTGTCGGGACAGGAAAGGATGGCTACACCTTC

size: many
J: TRBJ1-2
D: TRBD1
V: TRBV10-3
CDR3: CAISAGTDNYGYTF
DNA: TGTGCCATCAGTGCAGGGACAGATAACTATGGCTACACCTTC

size: many
J: TRBJ2-2
D: TRBD2
V: TRBV6-4
CDR3: CASTRLAGGKNTGELFF
DNA: TGTGCCAGCACCAGACTAGCGGGGGGGAAGAACACCGGGGAGCTGTTTTTT

size: .
J: TRBJ1-5
D: .
V: TRBV6-2/TRBV6-3
CDR3: CASSYSTTGFDPSSNQPRHF
DNA: TGTGCCAGCAGTTACTCGACCACGGGATTTGATCCCTCAAGCAATCAGCCCCGGCATTTT

size: .
J: TRBJ1-2
D: TRBD1
V: TRBV5-1
CDR3: CASSSYVTGEFPNYGYTF
DNA: TGCGCCAGCAGCTCCTACGTGACAGGGGAGTTCCCTAACTATGGCTACACCTTC

size: many
J: TRBJ2-6
D: TRBD1
V: TRBV27
CDR3: CASSGTGGSGANVLTF
DNA: TGTGCCAGCTCCGGGACAGGGGGCTCTGGGGCCAACGTCCTGACTTTC

size: .
J: TRBJ1-5
D: .
V: TRBV24-1
CDR3: CATSDLLKAGQPQHF
DNA: TGTGCCACCAGTGATTTGCTGAAGGCCGGCCAGCCCCAGCATTTT

size: many
J: TRBJ1-5
D: .
V: TRBV7-2
CDR3: CASSLGSGLANQPQHF
DNA: TGTGCCAGCAGCTTAGGAAGCGGACTAGCAAATCAGCCCCAGCATTTT

size: few
J: TRBJ1-5
D: .
V: TRBV6-5
CDR3: CASSYFAGNSNQPQHF
DNA: TGTGCCAGCAGTTACTTCGCGGGAAATAGCAATCAGCCCCAGCATTTT

size: many
J: TRBJ2-7
D: TRBD1
V: TRBV6-1
CDR3: CASSEVQGAYEQYF
DNA: TGTGCCAGCAGTGAAGTGCAGGGGGCCTACGAGCAGTACTTC

size: many
J: TRBJ1-1
D: TRBD1
V: TRBV15
CDR3: CATSRTGAQEAFF
DNA: TGTGCCACCAGCAGAACAGGGGCTCAGGAAGCTTTCTTT

size: .
J: TRBJ2-7
D: TRBD1
V: TRBV6-1
CDR3: CASSVGQDRGYEQYF
DNA: TGTGCCAGCAGTGTGGGGCAGGACAGGGGGTACGAGCAGTACTTC

size: .
J: TRBJ1-5
D: TRBD1
V: TRBV20-1
CDR3: CSARRARTGQVGQPQHF
DNA: TGCAGTGCTAGGAGAGCGAGGACGGGACAGGTCGGTCAGCCCCAGCATTTT